Detailed here is one T cell receptor (beta chain). Its antigen is unknown. V was trimmed by 2 bases and J by 1 base, leaving 10 bases between them. CDR1 is MNHNS and CDR2 is SASEGT in the germline V gene. CDR3 length: 15 residues. This PCR relied on a set of 60 Vbeta primers and 13 Jbeta primers. The table came from immunoSEQ multiplex PCR; TCRdb's copy has only in-frame clones and leaves some out. The top ten hold less than 3% of the sample, which has more than 200,000 clones, approximately 70% seen once. This sample is part of a study of cytomegalovirus exposure and HLA in healthy donors. Study observations and caveats: Prior analysis indicated that the majority of TCR beta V segments exhibited productivity approximately 87% or approximately 30% of the time. Across HLA loci, a later analysis found differing TCR association rates, with DRB1 most and HLA-C fewest. Roughly 170 TCR beta chains were listed as cytomegalovirus-associated. Follow-up analysis later connected one missense variant in DCLRE1C with trimming of TCR beta V- and J-genes.

The sequencing sample was made of PBMCs. The receptor comes from a man aged 40-55 years in good health and CMV-seropositive. J is TRBJ2-3 and V is TRBV6-1; D unresolved. Here the CDR3 DNA reads TGTGCCAGCAGTGAACTGCAGGCCCGCACAGATACGCAGTATTTT. Translated, it gives CASSELQARTDTQYF.